Below, 14 T cell receptor beta chains from the same sample are listed, as sequenced in a study of response to subunit inactivated influenza vaccine. TCRdb redid the calling of the RT-PCR reads with MiXCR, one entry per CDR3 protein. This sample carries about 700,000 distinct CDR3 sequences, around 16% of them seen once, and the ten largest clones take more than 9%. Sequenced material: PBMCs from blood, taken 11 to 12 days after vaccination. The receptors stem from a man aged 45-60 years who received an inactivated influenza vaccine.

This clonotype was detected ten times or more. The chain is built from TRBV15 and TRBJ2-2, with 8 bases lining up with TRBD2. CDR1 is LNHNV, CDR2 YYDKDF, per germline (reference sequence). The ends lost 6 bases at V and 4 bases at J; junction bases unmatched: 10. The CDR3 spans 16 residues. This CDR3 reads CATSLPSGLTTGELFF. In DNA form, the CDR3 reads TGTGCCACCAGTTTGCCTAGCGGGCTCACCACCGGGGAGCTGTTTTTT.

V is TRBV6-4 and J is TRBJ2-3; 15 bases align to TRBD2. The CDR3 consists of 16 residues. Germline V lookup: CDR1 MRHNA, CDR2 SNTAGT. V lost 4 bases to trimming and J lost 3 bases; unmatched junction nucleotides: 2. The CDR3 protein is CASSVGTSGRTDTQYF. Here the CDR3 DNA reads TGTGCCAGCAGTGTCGGGACTAGCGGGAGGACAGATACGCAGTATTTT.

This clonotype was found a few times. This chain connects TRBV10-2 to TRBJ1-3, with a possible D match to TRBD1 (6 bases). Germline V gene data show CDR1 as WSHSY and CDR2 as SAAADI. This CDR3 is 15 amino acids long. V lost 2 bases to trimming and J lost 5 bases, with 13 bases between them. The CDR3 spells CASSEQGGNRNTIYF. The DNA for the CDR3 is TGCGCCAGCAGTGAGCAAGGGGGGAATAGAAACACCATATATTTT.

This clonotype was counted at least ten times. J is TRBJ2-3 and V is TRBV4-2; 9 bases are a match to TRBD2. The CDR3 has 16 amino acids. Looked up from germline, CDR1 is LGHNA and CDR2 is YNFKEQ. Trimming at V came to 0 bases and at J to 3 bases, leaving 4 bases not matched to a gene. DNA for the CDR3: TGTGCCAGCAGCCAAGATGGGGGACTAGCTACAGATACGCAGTATTTT. Translation: CASSQDGGLATDTQYF.

This clonotype was counted at least ten times. V and J are TRBV29-1 and TRBJ2-1; D perhaps matches TRBD1 (6 bases). The germline V and J ends were trimmed by 7 bases and 1 base, with 14 bases remaining between them. The CDR3 loop spans 14 amino acids. CDR1 is SQVTM, CDR2 ANQGSEA, per germline. The CDR3, as DNA: TGCAGCGCCGAGTTAGACAGGTCCTACAATGAGCAGTTCTTC. It is translated as CSAELDRSYNEQFF.

The chain joins TRBV7-2 to TRBJ2-3, with a tentative D call TRBD1 (5 bases). The CDR3 has 15 residues. Germline V gives CDR1 SGHTA, CDR2 FQGNSA. Trimming shortened V by 6 bases and J by 5 bases, and 18 bases separated the two germline ends. CDR3 DNA: TGTGCCAGCAGGACAAGCAGGGTGATAGGAGATACGCAGTATTTT. Protein: CASRTSRVIGDTQYF.

This clonotype was detected only a few times. The J gene is TRBJ2-3, the V gene TRBV27, with no clear D. Germline lookup yields CDR1 MNHEY and CDR2 SMNVEV (reference sequence). With 8 bases removed from V and 2 bases from J, the gap between germline ends came to 17 bases. The length of the CDR3 is 15 residues. The CDR3 nucleotides read TGTGCCAGCGGAAGCCCGGCTCAAGACACAGATACGCAGTATTTT. Residues: CASGSPAQDTDTQYF.

This clonotype was observed at least ten times. The chain uses TRBV2 and TRBJ2-2; 7 bases are a match to TRBD2. The CDR3 contains 13 residues. CDR1 and CDR2 from the germline V gene are SNHLY and FYNNEI. The V segment lost 6 bases and the J segment 9 bases; nucleotides outside the gene matches: 7. In DNA, the CDR3 is TGTGCCAGCAGCGAATGGGGAGGGAGGGAGCTGTTTTTT. Translated, it gives CASSEWGGRELFF.

This chain uses TRBV9 with TRBJ2-5, with 7 bases aligning to TRBD2. The length of the CDR3 is 15 residues. The V gene end was trimmed by 1 base and the J gene end by 5 bases; junction bases not matched to a gene: 8. CDR1 is SGDLS and CDR2 is YYNGEE in the germline V gene. The CDR3 region has the DNA TGTGCCAGCAGCGTAAGCGGGATTAGCTCCGAGACCCAGTACTTC. It specifies CASSVSGISSETQYF. The full variable domain, its missing parts supplied by reference TRBV9 and TRBJ2-5, is DSGVTQTPKHLITATGQRVTLRCSPRSGDLSVYWYQQSLDQGLQFLIQYYNGEERAKGNILERFSAQQFPDLHSELNLSSLELGDSALYFCASSVSGISSETQYFGPGTRLLVL.

The genes are TRBV5-1 and TRBJ2-2; a weak D match, TRBD1 (5 bases). The CDR3 is made up of 16 amino acids. V lost 0 bases and J 4 bases, leaving 13 bases between the germline ends. Germline values: CDR1 SGHRS, CDR2 YFSETQ. The CDR3 DNA is TGCGCCAGCAGCTTGGGCGTACAGGTGGTCACCGGGGAGCTGTTTTTT. Translating it yields CASSLGVQVVTGELFF. The variable domain in full, with the rest retrieved from reference TRBV5-1 and TRBJ2-2, is KAGVTQTPRYLIKTRGQQVTLSCSPISGHRSVSWYQQTPGQGLQFLFEYFSETQRNKGNFPGRFSGRQFSNSRSEMNVSTLELGDSALYLCASSLGVQVVTGELFFGEGSRLTVL.

This clonotype was counted between two and nine times. The rearrangement joins TRBV5-1 to TRBJ2-7; 14 bases map to TRBD2. This CDR3 is built from 16 residues. V dropped 0 bases and J dropped 4; count of bases not matched to a gene: 3. In germline, CDR1 is SGHRS, CDR2 YFSETQ. CDR3 protein: CASSLAGTSGGYEQYF. CDR3 DNA sequence: TGCGCCAGCAGCTTGGCCGGGACTAGCGGGGGATACGAGCAGTACTTC.

The genes are TRBV19 and TRBJ2-1; a possible D gene is TRBD2 (7 bases). Per germline, CDR1 LNHDA and CDR2 SQIVND (reference sequence). Deletions cut 5 bases from V and 9 bases from J, with 23 bases between. The CDR3 is 16 amino acids. The CDR3 DNA sequence: TGTGCCAGTAGTTTAGGGGGGGGGTTTTCCGCAAGTGAGCAGTTCTTC. Its translation: CASSLGGGFSASEQFF.

This clonotype appeared many times. This chain joins TRBV5-6 and TRBJ2-1, with D maybe TRBD2 (5 bases). Trimming removed 4 bases at V and 7 bases at J, with 21 bases between. Germline lookup yields CDR1 SGHDT and CDR2 YYEEEE. This CDR3 is 16 amino acids long. CDR3 DNA: TGTGCCAGCAGCGGGATACCCGACGGGGTGAGGAATGAGCAGTTCTTC. Protein: CASSGIPDGVRNEQFF.

This chain links TRBV12-3 or TRBV12-4 with TRBJ2-1; no clear D gene. The V and J ends lost 3 bases and 8 bases respectively, with 5 bases between them. The CDR3 runs to 11 residues. The CDR3 nucleotides are TGTGCCAGCAGTTTCGGATATGAGCAGTTCTTC. Its translation is CASSFGYEQFF.